A selection of T cell receptor beta chains follows, all from one sample in a study of CD8 T cells in ankylosing spondylitis. TCRdb independently ran MiXCR on the 5' RACE reads; one entry per CDR3 protein. The sample consists of 700,000 to 850,000 distinct CDR3 sequences, 10% to 15% of them appearing once. The specimen sequenced was blood, either unsorted or a sorted T cell fraction (not recorded which). The receptor set was obtained from a male donor with ankylosing spondylitis. CDR3s include the opening cysteine and the closing phenylalanine or tryptophan. Each record gives: J gene, D gene, V gene, clone size, CDR3 DNA, CDR3 protein. D genes are given only for firm matches. Some rows mark clone size as missing; the rest say once, few, many or name a class of expanded clone.

j_call: TRBJ2-7
d_call: TRBD2
v_call: TRBV7-2
clone_size: -
cdr3_nt: TGTGCCAGCACTATACCGGGACTAGTAAACGAGCAGTACTTC
cdr3_aa: CASTIPGLVNEQYF

j_call: TRBJ1-1
d_call: TRBD1
v_call: TRBV29-1
clone_size: many
cdr3_nt: TGCAGCGTTGGCTCTGGGACAGGGACCCCTGAAGCTTTCTTT
cdr3_aa: CSVGSGTGTPEAFF

j_call: TRBJ1-1
d_call: TRBD1
v_call: TRBV29-1
clone_size: -
cdr3_nt: TGCAGCGTGCGACAGGGGGAAACTGAAGCTTTCTTT
cdr3_aa: CSVRQGETEAFF

j_call: TRBJ2-3
d_call: TRBD1
v_call: TRBV6-5
clone_size: few
cdr3_nt: TGTGCCAGCAGTTCCGGACAGGGGGTAGATACGCAGTATTTT
cdr3_aa: CASSSGQGVDTQYF

j_call: TRBJ2-1
d_call: TRBD2
v_call: TRBV5-1
clone_size: -
cdr3_nt: TGCGCCAGCAGCTGGGGACTAGCGGGAGGAGAAGGAGAGCAGTTCTTC
cdr3_aa: CASSWGLAGGEGEQFF

j_call: TRBJ2-7
d_call: -
v_call: TRBV5-1
clone_size: few
cdr3_nt: TGCGCCAGCACCCCCCACCAGGGTTTTGTCTACGAGCAGTACTTC
cdr3_aa: CASTPHQGFVYEQYF

j_call: TRBJ1-5
d_call: -
v_call: TRBV20-1
clone_size: -
cdr3_nt: TGCAGTGCTAGGAGGGGTCGGGGGACTGCGGACCAGCCCCAGCATTTT
cdr3_aa: CSARRGRGTADQPQHF

j_call: TRBJ2-7
d_call: -
v_call: TRBV4-2
clone_size: few
cdr3_nt: TGTGCCAGCAGCCAAGAGGTGGTGGGTTATGACCTAGACTCCTACGAGCAGTACTTC
cdr3_aa: CASSQEVVGYDLDSYEQYF

j_call: TRBJ2-7
d_call: -
v_call: TRBV6-5
clone_size: -
cdr3_nt: TGTGCCAGCAGTTATCAGGTTAGCTCCTACGAGCAGTACTTC
cdr3_aa: CASSYQVSSYEQYF

j_call: TRBJ1-5
d_call: TRBD1
v_call: TRBV20-1
clone_size: many
cdr3_nt: TGCAGTGTCCCGACAGGGGGCCCCAATCAGCCCCAGCATTTT
cdr3_aa: CSVPTGGPNQPQHF

j_call: TRBJ2-1
d_call: TRBD2
v_call: TRBV20-1
clone_size: -
cdr3_nt: TGCAGTGCTAGAGCAGCGGGGGGGGTGAGGGAGCAGTTCTTC
cdr3_aa: CSARAAGGVREQFF

j_call: TRBJ1-2
d_call: -
v_call: TRBV18
clone_size: few
cdr3_nt: TGTGCCAGCTCGCTAGGACCCGCCAGCTATGGCTACACCTTC
cdr3_aa: CASSLGPASYGYTF

j_call: TRBJ1-1
d_call: -
v_call: TRBV6-2/TRBV6-3
clone_size: -
cdr3_nt: TGTGCCAGCACCCTAAGGGTCCACTTGAACACTGAAGCTTTCTTT
cdr3_aa: CASTLRVHLNTEAFF

j_call: TRBJ1-4
d_call: -
v_call: TRBV21-1
clone_size: few
cdr3_nt: TGTGCCAGGAATGGGGGGCAGAGTATGGGGGACCATAATGAAAAACTGTTTTTT
cdr3_aa: CARNGGQSMGDHNEKLFF

j_call: TRBJ2-1
d_call: TRBD1
v_call: TRBV6-1
clone_size: many
cdr3_nt: TGTGCCAGCAGTCTCCAACCGACAGGGCACTACAATGAGCAGTTCTTC
cdr3_aa: CASSLQPTGHYNEQFF

j_call: TRBJ2-2
d_call: -
v_call: TRBV9
clone_size: -
cdr3_nt: TGTGCCAGCAGCGTAGGCCCCTGGAACACCGGGGAGCTGTTTTTT
cdr3_aa: CASSVGPWNTGELFF

j_call: TRBJ1-5
d_call: -
v_call: TRBV20-1
clone_size: many
cdr3_nt: TGCAGTGCTACCTCAAGGGGGGACAGCAATCAGCCCCAGCATTTT
cdr3_aa: CSATSRGDSNQPQHF

j_call: TRBJ2-7
d_call: TRBD1
v_call: TRBV20-1
clone_size: few
cdr3_nt: TGCAGTGCTGGGGGGGGGACAGGGATGAACGAGCAGTACTTC
cdr3_aa: CSAGGGTGMNEQYF

j_call: TRBJ2-3
d_call: -
v_call: TRBV5-1
clone_size: -
cdr3_nt: TGCGCCAGCAGCCTGGACAGTGAGCTCGATACGCAGTATTTT
cdr3_aa: CASSLDSELDTQYF

j_call: TRBJ2-3
d_call: -
v_call: TRBV20-1
clone_size: -
cdr3_nt: TGCAGTGCTAAGGCCGGCACAGATACGCAGTATTTT
cdr3_aa: CSAKAGTDTQYF

j_call: TRBJ1-2
d_call: -
v_call: TRBV7-2
clone_size: -
cdr3_nt: TGTGCCAGCAGCTTAGCCCCTATTTCTAACTATGGCTACACCTTC
cdr3_aa: CASSLAPISNYGYTF

j_call: TRBJ2-3
d_call: TRBD1
v_call: TRBV20-1
clone_size: few
cdr3_nt: TGCAGTGCTAGAGATGATAGACAGGGAACAGATACGCAGTATTTT
cdr3_aa: CSARDDRQGTDTQYF

j_call: TRBJ2-3
d_call: -
v_call: TRBV29-1
clone_size: few
cdr3_nt: TGCAGCGTTGCGGCGGATAGAACAGATACGCAGTATTTT
cdr3_aa: CSVAADRTDTQYF

j_call: TRBJ1-1
d_call: -
v_call: TRBV2
clone_size: few
cdr3_nt: TGTGCCAGCAGTGCGACTAACACTGAAGCTTTCTTT
cdr3_aa: CASSATNTEAFF

j_call: TRBJ1-2
d_call: TRBD1
v_call: TRBV29-1
clone_size: -
cdr3_nt: TGCAGCGTTGATCGGAACAGGGGGGTCGGAGACTATGGCTACACCTTC
cdr3_aa: CSVDRNRGVGDYGYTF